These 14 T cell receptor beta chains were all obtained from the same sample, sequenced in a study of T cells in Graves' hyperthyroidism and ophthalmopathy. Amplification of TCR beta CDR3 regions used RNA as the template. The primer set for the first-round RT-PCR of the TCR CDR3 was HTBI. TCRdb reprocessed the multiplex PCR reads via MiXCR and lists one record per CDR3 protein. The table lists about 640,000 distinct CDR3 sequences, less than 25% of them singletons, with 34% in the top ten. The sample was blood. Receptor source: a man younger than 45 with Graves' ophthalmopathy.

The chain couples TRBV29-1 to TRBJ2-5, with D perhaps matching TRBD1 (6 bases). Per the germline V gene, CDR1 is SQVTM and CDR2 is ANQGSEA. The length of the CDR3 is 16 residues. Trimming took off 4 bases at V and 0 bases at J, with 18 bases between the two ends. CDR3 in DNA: TGCAGCGTTGTGCTCATCGCGGACAGCTACCAAGAGACCCAGTACTTC. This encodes CSVVLIADSYQETQYF.

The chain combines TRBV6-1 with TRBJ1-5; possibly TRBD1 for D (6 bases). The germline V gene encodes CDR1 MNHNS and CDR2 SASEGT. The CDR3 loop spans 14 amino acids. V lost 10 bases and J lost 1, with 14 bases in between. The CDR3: CATRTVASNQPQHF. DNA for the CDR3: TGTGCCACCCGGACAGTGGCCAGCAATCAGCCCCAGCATTTT.

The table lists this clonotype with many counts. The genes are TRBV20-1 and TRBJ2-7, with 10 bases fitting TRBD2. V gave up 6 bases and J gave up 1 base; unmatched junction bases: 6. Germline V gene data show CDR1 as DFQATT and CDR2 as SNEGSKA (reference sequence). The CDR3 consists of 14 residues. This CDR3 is CSAGSSGRSYEQYF. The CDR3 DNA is TGCAGTGCAGGATCTAGCGGGAGATCCTACGAGCAGTACTTC.

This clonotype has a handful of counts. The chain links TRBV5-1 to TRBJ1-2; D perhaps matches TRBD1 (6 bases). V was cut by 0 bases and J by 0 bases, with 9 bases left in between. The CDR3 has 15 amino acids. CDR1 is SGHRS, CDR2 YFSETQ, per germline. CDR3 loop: CASSLETGTNYGYTF. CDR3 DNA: TGCGCCAGCAGCTTGGAGACAGGCACTAACTATGGCTACACCTTC.

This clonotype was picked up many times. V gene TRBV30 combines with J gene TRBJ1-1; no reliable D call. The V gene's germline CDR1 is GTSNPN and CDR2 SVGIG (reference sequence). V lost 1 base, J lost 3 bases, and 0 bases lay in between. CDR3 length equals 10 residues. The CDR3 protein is CAWSDTEAFF. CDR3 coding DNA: TGTGCCTGGAGTGACACTGAAGCTTTCTTT.

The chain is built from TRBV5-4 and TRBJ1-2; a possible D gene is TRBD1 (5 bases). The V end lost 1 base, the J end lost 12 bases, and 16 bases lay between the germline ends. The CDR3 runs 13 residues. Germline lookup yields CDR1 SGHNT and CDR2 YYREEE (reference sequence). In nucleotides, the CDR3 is TGTGCCAGCAGCTTGACTCCAGGGTTAGGCCACACCTTC. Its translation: CASSLTPGLGHTF.

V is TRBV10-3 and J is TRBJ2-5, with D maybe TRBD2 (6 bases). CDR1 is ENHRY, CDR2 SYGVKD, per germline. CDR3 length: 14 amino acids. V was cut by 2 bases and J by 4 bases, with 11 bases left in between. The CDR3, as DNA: TGTGCCATCAGTGAGGCAGGGCGGGGAGAGACCCAGTACTTC. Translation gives CAISEAGRGETQYF.

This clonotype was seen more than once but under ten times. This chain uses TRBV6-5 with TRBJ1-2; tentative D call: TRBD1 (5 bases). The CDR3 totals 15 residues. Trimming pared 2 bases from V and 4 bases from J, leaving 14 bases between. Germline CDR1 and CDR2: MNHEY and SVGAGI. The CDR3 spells CASSYGAGRPYGYTF. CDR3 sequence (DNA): TGTGCCAGCAGTTACGGGGCAGGAAGGCCCTATGGCTACACCTTC.

CDR3 nucleotide sequence: TGTGCCAGCAGTTACGATGGGACGGGCTACACCTTC. Translation gives CASSYDGTGYTF. This rearrangement joins TRBV6-6 to TRBJ1-2; a weak D match, TRBD1 (5 bases). V gave up 2 bases and J gave up 8 bases, with 9 bases separating them. CDR1 and CDR2 (germline): MNHNY, SVGAGI (reference sequence). There are 12 residues in the CDR3.

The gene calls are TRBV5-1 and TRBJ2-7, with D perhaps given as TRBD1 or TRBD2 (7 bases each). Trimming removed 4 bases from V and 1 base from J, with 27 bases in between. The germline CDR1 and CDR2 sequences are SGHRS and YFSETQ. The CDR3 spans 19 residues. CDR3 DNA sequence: TGCGCCAGCAGCCGTGCTCCAGGGGGGCTAGCGGAAGGTTCCTACGAGCAGTACTTC. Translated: CASSRAPGGLAEGSYEQYF.

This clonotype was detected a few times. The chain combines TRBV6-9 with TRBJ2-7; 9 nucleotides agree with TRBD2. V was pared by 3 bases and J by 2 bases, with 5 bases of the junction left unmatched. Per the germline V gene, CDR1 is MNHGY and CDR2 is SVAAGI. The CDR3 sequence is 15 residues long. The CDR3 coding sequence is TGTGCCAGCAGTTACAAGGCTAGCGGGGCCTACGAGCAGTACTTC. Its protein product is CASSYKASGAYEQYF.

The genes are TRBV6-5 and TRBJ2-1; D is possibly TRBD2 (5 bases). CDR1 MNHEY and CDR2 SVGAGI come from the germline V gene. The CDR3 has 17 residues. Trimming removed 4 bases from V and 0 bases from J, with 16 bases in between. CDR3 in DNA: TGTGCCAGCAGTTTCAACCTTCGACTACCCTCCTACAATGAGCAGTTCTTC. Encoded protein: CASSFNLRLPSYNEQFF.

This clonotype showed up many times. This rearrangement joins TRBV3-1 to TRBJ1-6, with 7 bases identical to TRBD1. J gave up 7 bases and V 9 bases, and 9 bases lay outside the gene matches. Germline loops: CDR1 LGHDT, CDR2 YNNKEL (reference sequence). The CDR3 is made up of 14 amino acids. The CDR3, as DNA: TGTGCCAGTCAGCTAAGGGGGCGGAATTCACCCCTCCACTTT. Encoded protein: CASQLRGRNSPLHF. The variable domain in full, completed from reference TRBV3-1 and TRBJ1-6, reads DTAVSQTPKYLVTQMGNDKSIKCEQNLGHDTMYWYKQDSKKFLKIMFSYNNKELIINETVPNRFSPKSPDKAHLNLHINSLELGDSAVYFCASQLRGRNSPLHFGNGTRLTVT.

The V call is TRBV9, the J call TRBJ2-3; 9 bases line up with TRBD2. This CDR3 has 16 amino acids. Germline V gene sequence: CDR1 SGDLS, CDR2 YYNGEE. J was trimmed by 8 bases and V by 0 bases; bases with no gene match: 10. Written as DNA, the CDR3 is TGTGCCAGCAGCGTAGGGACTAGCGCCACACAAGTTACGCAGTATTTT. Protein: CASSVGTSATQVTQYF. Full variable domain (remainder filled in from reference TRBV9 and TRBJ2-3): DSGVTQTPKHLITATGQRVTLRCSPRSGDLSVYWYQQSLDQGLQFLIQYYNGEERAKGNILERFSAQQFPDLHSELNLSSLELGDSALYFCASSVGTSATQVTQYFGPGTRLTVL.